This is a list of T cell receptor beta chains from one sample in a study of blood T cell repertoires in COVID-19. Clones were sequenced by immunoSEQ multiplex PCR, and TCRdb holds only the in-frame ones, with some missing. Here the sample spans about 250,000 clones, more than 70% being singletons. The specimen was peripheral blood. Receptors originate from a woman aged 40 to 50 who had recovered from COVID-19. The CDR3 runs from the conserved cysteine through the conserved F or W. The order of the fields is V gene, clone size, D gene, J gene, CDR3 DNA, CDR3 protein. D genes are given only for firm matches. Size is omitted from some rows. Given values are once, few, many or a class for expanded clones.

>TRBV29-1|few|NA|TRBJ2-1
TGCAGCGTTGAAGGGGGGCTCCTAGCCTACAATGAGCAGTTCTTC
CSVEGGLLAYNEQFF
>TRBV19|NA|TRBD2|TRBJ2-1
TGTGCCAGTAGTATAGATCGGCTAGCGGGAGGCCACAGGGATGAGCAGTTCTTC
CASSIDRLAGGHRDEQFF
>TRBV19|NA|TRBD1|TRBJ1-2
TGTGCCAGTAGTCCCCAGGTTTTCCCGGCCAGGGACAGGGGGCGATACGGCTACACCTTC
CASSPQVFPARDRGRYGYTF
>TRBV27|NA|TRBD1|TRBJ2-7
TGTGCCAGCAGTCCCCAAACAGGGGTGGTAAGGCAGTACTTC
CASSPQTGVVRQYF
>TRBV6-1|NA|NA|TRBJ2-5
TGTGCCAGCAGTGAAAGACTCGAGACCCAGTACTTC
CASSERLETQYF
>TRBV10-3|NA|TRBD2|TRBJ2-2
TGTGCCATCACCCCTAGCGGGGGGGTCGGGGAGCTGTTTTTT
CAITPSGGVGELFF
>TRBV3-1/TRBV3-2|once|NA|TRBJ1-2
TGTGCCAGCAGCCAAGGGGTGCAGGGTTCCCTCTCCTATGGCTACACCTTC
CASSQGVQGSLSYGYTF
>TRBV6-2/TRBV6-3|NA|NA|TRBJ2-6
TGTGCCAGCAGCCTGACGAGGGGGGCCAACGTCCTGACTTTC
CASSLTRGANVLTF
>TRBV28|NA|TRBD1|TRBJ2-4
TGTGCCAGCAGTCCCAGGGACAGGGACAACATTCAGTACTTC
CASSPRDRDNIQYF
>TRBV6-6|NA|NA|TRBJ2-1
TGTGCCAGCATTTCGGGGCAGGGGTTGGGGAATGAGCAGTTCTTC
CASISGQGLGNEQFF
>TRBV30|NA|NA|TRBJ1-1
TGTGCCTGGAGAACCCAGATGAACACTGAAGCTTTCTTT
CAWRTQMNTEAFF
>TRBV7-2|NA|NA|TRBJ2-3
TGTGCCAGCGGGGGAGGGCAGGGGTCCGCGGATACGCAGTATTTT
CASGGGQGSADTQYF
>TRBV9|NA|TRBD1|TRBJ2-7
TGTGCCAGCAGCGCCCAGGGGGCCCCCTACGAGCAGTACTTC
CASSAQGAPYEQYF
>TRBV11-2|NA|TRBD2|TRBJ2-1
TGTGCCAGCAGCTTGGCACTAGCGGGAGCTGGCTCCTACAATGAGCAGTTCTTC
CASSLALAGAGSYNEQFF
>TRBV4-3|NA|TRBD2|TRBJ2-1
TGCGCCAGCAGCCAAGAATCCGGGACTAACAATGAGCAGTTCTTC
CASSQESGTNNEQFF
>TRBV6-5|NA|NA|TRBJ2-7
TGTGCCAGCAGTTACTCTGGAGAAACCTCCTACGAGCAGTACTTC
CASSYSGETSYEQYF
>TRBV5-1|NA|NA|TRBJ2-7
TGCGCCAGCAGCTTGGGGTCAGGGGCTCCCTACGAGCAGTACTTC
CASSLGSGAPYEQYF
>TRBV19|NA|NA|TRBJ2-1
TGTGCCAGTAGTCCCGGAGGGGGGGCGAATGAGCAGTTCTTC
CASSPGGGANEQFF
>TRBV11-2|NA|NA|TRBJ1-2
TGTGCCAGCAGCCCCCGTACGGGGAACTATGGCTACACCTTC
CASSPRTGNYGYTF
>TRBV6-2/TRBV6-3|once|NA|TRBJ1-5
TGTGCCAGCAGTCTAGACAGGCTGGGGAATCAGCCCCAGCATTTT
CASSLDRLGNQPQHF
>TRBV6-5|NA|NA|TRBJ1-1
TGTGCCAGCCTGGGGGCGATGAACACTGAAGCTTTCTTT
CASLGAMNTEAFF
>TRBV7-2|NA|NA|TRBJ2-7
TGTGCCAGCACCCGGGGTAGCGGACCCTCCTACGAGCAGTACTTC
CASTRGSGPSYEQYF
>TRBV3-1/TRBV3-2|NA|NA|TRBJ2-1
TGTGCCAGCAGCCTGGGGACTGGAAGCTCCTACAATGAGCAGTTCTTC
CASSLGTGSSYNEQFF
>TRBV24-1|NA|TRBD1|TRBJ2-7
TGTGCCACCAGTGCCCCTCCGGGACAGGGGTCCTACGAGCAGTACTTC
CATSAPPGQGSYEQYF
>TRBV11-3|NA|TRBD2|TRBJ2-3
TGTGCCAGCAGCCCCGGGGGGGGGCCCACAGATACGCAGTATTTT
CASSPGGGPTDTQYF
>TRBV5-4|NA|NA|TRBJ2-1
TGTGCCAGCAGCTTGTCGGGGAGCTCCTACAATGAGCAGTTCTTC
CASSLSGSSYNEQFF
>TRBV7-9|once|TRBD1|TRBJ1-4
TGTGCCAGCAGCTTAACTGGGACCGGCAGGGGGCGCTTTGAAAAACTGTTTTTT
CASSLTGTGRGRFEKLFF
>TRBV29-1|NA|NA|TRBJ1-1
TGCAGGACGGGGAACACTGAAGCTTTCTTT
CRTGNTEAFF
>TRBV30|once|NA|TRBJ1-1
TGTGCCTGGAGCTGGGGGGTGGTGAACACTGAAGCTTTCTTT
CAWSWGVVNTEAFF
>TRBV2|NA|TRBD2|TRBJ2-5
TGTGCCAGCACCGAGGTGGCGGGAGGTGGGGGGACCCAGTACTTC
CASTEVAGGGGTQYF
>TRBV2|NA|NA|TRBJ2-1
TGTGCCAGCACCAAAGGGGCGGGACGGTCCTACAATGAGCAGTTCTTC
CASTKGAGRSYNEQFF
>TRBV4-2|NA|TRBD1|TRBJ2-2
TGTGCCAGCCGAACCAGGACAGGGGCTGGGACCGGGGAGCTGTTTTTT
CASRTRTGAGTGELFF
>TRBV5-1|NA|NA|TRBJ2-3
TGCGCCAGCAGCCCGGGGGGCAGGTCCACAGATACGCAGTATTTT
CASSPGGRSTDTQYF
>TRBV13|NA|NA|TRBJ2-2
TGTGCCAGCAGCGCAGACAGGGAGGACACCGGGGAGCTGTTTTTT
CASSADREDTGELFF
>TRBV5-8|NA|NA|TRBJ2-3
TGTGCCAGCAGCTTTCGGCGGGTAGGAGATACGCAGTATTTT
CASSFRRVGDTQYF
>TRBV9|NA|NA|TRBJ1-1
TGTGCCAGCAGCGTAGCAGGGGCTGGGAACACTGAAGCTTTCTTT
CASSVAGAGNTEAFF
>TRBV14|NA|NA|TRBJ2-6
TGTGCCAGCAGCCAGTTCGGGGTGGCTGGGGCCAACGTCCTGACTTTC
CASSQFGVAGANVLTF
>TRBV10-3|many|NA|TRBJ2-3
TGTGCCATCAGGGCGCTAGCGACTAGCACAGATACGCAGTATTTT
CAIRALATSTDTQYF
>TRBV6-5|NA|TRBD1|TRBJ2-1
TGTGCCAGCAGTTACCCCACAGGGGGTGCGCAGCAGTTCTTC
CASSYPTGGAQQFF
>TRBV7-8|NA|TRBD1|TRBJ1-2
TGTGCCAGCAGCTTAGGGTTCCGGGACAGTGGCTACACCTTC
CASSLGFRDSGYTF
>TRBV5-1|NA|NA|TRBJ2-7
TGCGCCAGCAGCTTGGGCCCCACAGGGAAGGGCACCTACGAGCAGTACTTC
CASSLGPTGKGTYEQYF
>TRBV2|NA|NA|TRBJ1-3
TGTGCCAGCCAACCCCGGACATCCGGAAACACCATATATTTT
CASQPRTSGNTIYF
>TRBV7-2|NA|TRBD1|TRBJ1-5
TGTGCCAGCAGCCCAAGGGGGCGCGGGCAGCCCCAGCATTTT
CASSPRGRGQPQHF
>TRBV4-3|NA|NA|TRBJ1-4
TGCGCCAGCAGCCAAGATCCACTGGGGTCACGAGGGACTAATGAAAAACTGTTTTTT
CASSQDPLGSRGTNEKLFF
>TRBV6-5|NA|NA|TRBJ2-1
TGTGCCAGTCAAATTAAGTGGGCCCCCTACAATGAGCAGTTCTTC
CASQIKWAPYNEQFF
>TRBV10-3|NA|TRBD1|TRBJ1-1
TGTGCCATCAGCAAAACAGGGGCCACTGAAGCTTTCTTT
CAISKTGATEAFF
>TRBV27|NA|TRBD1|TRBJ2-5
TGTGCCAGCAGTGCCGACAGGGTGGGGACCCAGTACTTC
CASSADRVGTQYF
>TRBV19|NA|NA|TRBJ2-2
TGTGCCAGTAGTCAACAGTACACCGGGGAGCTGTTTTTT
CASSQQYTGELFF
>TRBV30|NA|NA|TRBJ1-6
TGTGCCTGGACGGGAAGCGCGAGCTCCTATAATTCACCCCTCCACTTT
CAWTGSASSYNSPLHF
>TRBV7-2|NA|NA|TRBJ1-3
TGTGCCAGCAGCCCTATAGGGGGGGCAAGAGACACCATATATTTT
CASSPIGGARDTIYF
>TRBV7-2|NA|TRBD1|TRBJ2-2
TGTGCCACCCGGGACAGGGGGAACACCGGGGAGCTGTTTTTT
CATRDRGNTGELFF
>TRBV14|NA|NA|TRBJ1-1
TGTGCCAGCAGCCAAGATGCCGGGGGGTACACTGAAGCTTTCTTT
CASSQDAGGYTEAFF
>TRBV24-1|NA|TRBD1|TRBJ1-5
TGTGCCACCGTACTTGGGGGGACAGACAAGACCGGTCAGCCCCAGCATTTT
CATVLGGTDKTGQPQHF
>TRBV6-6|NA|NA|TRBJ2-1
TGTGCCAGCAGTTACCGGACAAACAATGAGCAGTTCTTC
CASSYRTNNEQFF